These 5 T cell receptor beta chains share one sample of origin, sequenced in a study of shared clonotypes between healthy human individuals. Sequencing was performed with immunoSEQ multiplex PCR; in TCRdb, only in-frame clones are kept and a portion is missing. Among about 990,000 clones listed, 70% to 80% were seen once. Material: memory CD4+ T cells from PBMCs. Subset here: CD45RA-negative fraction. The receptors shown here come from a man younger than 35 in good health. Some clones in this sample may be carry-over from other donors' samples.

The chain recombines TRBV10-3 with TRBJ2-5; D gene uncertain. V gave up 0 bases and J gave up 3 bases, with 11 bases separating them. Germline V gene lookup returns CDR1 ENHRY and CDR2 SYGVKD. The CDR3 spans 15 residues. CDR3 loop: CAISESTPGEETQYF. As DNA, the CDR3 is TGTGCCATCAGTGAGTCCACACCCGGAGAAGAGACCCAGTACTTC.

The V gene is TRBV7-2, the J gene TRBJ2-1; 16 nucleotides match TRBD2. The ends lost 3 bases at V and 9 bases at J; junction bases unmatched: 5. The CDR3 extends over 16 amino acids. From germline, CDR1 is SGHTA and CDR2 FQGNSA. The CDR3 protein is CASSFQGLAGGAEQFF. As DNA, the CDR3 is TGTGCCAGCAGCTTCCAGGGACTAGCGGGAGGGGCTGAGCAGTTCTTC. The whole variable domain, remainder taken from reference TRBV7-2 and TRBJ2-1, is GAGVSQSPSNKVTEKGKDVELRCDPISGHTALYWYRQSLGQGLEFLIYFQGNSAPDKSGLPSDRFSAERTGGSVSTLTIQRTQQEDSAVYLCASSFQGLAGGAEQFFGPGTRLTVL.

The V and J genes are TRBV10-1 and TRBJ2-4, with TRBD2 as a possible D gene (5 bases). CDR3 size: 13 residues. With 0 bases removed from V and 8 bases from J, the gap between germline ends came to 8 bases. CDR1 WNHNN and CDR2 SYGVQD come from the germline V gene (reference sequence). The CDR3 DNA is TGCGCCAGCAGTGAGTCCGGGATGTACATTCAGTACTTC. Encoded protein: CASSESGMYIQYF.

This clone was seen more than once but under ten times. This chain uses TRBV2 with TRBJ2-3; D call uncertain. The CDR3 consists of 13 residues. Per the germline V gene, CDR1 is SNHLY and CDR2 is FYNNEI. Deletions cut 7 bases from V and 3 bases from J, with 11 bases between. The CDR3: CASNPRVTDTQYF. The CDR3 nucleotides are TGTGCCAGCAACCCTCGAGTAACAGATACGCAGTATTTT.

This chain links TRBV2 with TRBJ2-2, with TRBD1 as a possible D gene (7 bases). Germline lookup yields CDR1 SNHLY and CDR2 FYNNEI. The CDR3 is 13 residues long. Between the trimmed V and J ends, which lost 7 bases and 4 bases, there was a span of 10 bases. CDR3 sequence (DNA): TGTGCCAGCACCCAGGGGGGCACCGGGGAGCTGTTTTTT. Protein product: CASTQGGTGELFF.